The next 22 T cell receptor beta chains were all read from a single sample in a study of CD8 T cells in Susac syndrome (dated 2019 in TCRdb). Library construction relied on the immunoSEQ multiplex PCR assay. RNA was extracted with the RNeasy kit and about 0.5 to 1 ug was reverse transcribed using random hexamers. TCRdb reprocessing: public reads trimmed at Q25 with fastp, clones called with MiXCR, in-frame beta chains kept. A single entry per CDR3 protein holds the most common genes and DNA from its merged rows. For this sample there are about 94,000 distinct CDR3 sequences; roughly 94% appear just once. Together, the top ten hold roughly 0.31% of the sample. Sequencing was performed on CD4+ T cells from PBMCs. The receptor set was obtained from a human donor with Susac syndrome.

The chain has TRBV5-6 and TRBJ2-7; D uncertain. This CDR3 is built from 14 residues. Deletions cut 0 bases from V and 2 bases from J, with 9 bases between. Germline V gene sequence: CDR1 SGHDT, CDR2 YYEEEE. The CDR3 reads CASSLGLRTYEQYF. CDR3 DNA sequence: TGTGCCAGCAGCTTGGGACTGAGGACCTACGAGCAGTACTTC.

The V and J genes are TRBV9 and TRBJ2-5, with D possibly matching TRBD2 (7 bases). The length of the CDR3 is 15 residues. Germline V CDR1 and CDR2: SGDLS, YYNGEE. V shed 2 bases and J shed 2 bases, with 13 bases lying between them. The CDR3 reads CASSVSGGQQETQYF. DNA for the CDR3: TGTGCCAGCAGCGTCTCGGGAGGACAGCAAGAGACCCAGTACTTC.

This chain connects TRBV7-9 to TRBJ2-7; a possible D gene is TRBD2 (6 bases). V shed 1 base and J shed 5 bases, with 9 bases lying between them. Germline V gene sequence: CDR1 SEHNR, CDR2 FQNEAQ (reference sequence). This CDR3 spans 13 amino acids. CDR3 amino acids: CASSLVGGDEQYF. The CDR3 nucleotides read TGTGCCAGCAGCTTAGTCGGGGGAGACGAGCAGTACTTC.

The gene calls are TRBV29-1 and TRBJ1-5; a possible D gene is TRBD1 (5 bases). In germline, CDR1 is SQVTM, CDR2 ANQGSEA. CDR3 size: 14 residues. Trimming took 6 bases from V and 4 from J, leaving 16 bases between them. CDR3 sequence: CSVRDSSGNQPQHF. The DNA of the CDR3 is TGCAGCGTCCGTGACAGTAGCGGGAATCAGCCCCAGCATTTT.

The rearrangement uses TRBV25-1 and TRBJ1-1; the D is unclear. CDR3 length: 13 amino acids. Germline-derived CDR1 and CDR2 are MGHDK and SYGVNS. Deletions cut 7 bases from V and 3 bases from J, with 12 bases between. CDR3: CASIGRIYTEAFF. The CDR3 bases are TGTGCCAGCATTGGCAGGATTTACACTGAAGCTTTCTTT.

The chain couples TRBV28 to TRBJ2-5; D is uncertain. Between the trimmed V and J ends, which lost 5 bases and 5 bases, there was a span of 12 bases. Germline CDR1 MDHEN, CDR2 SYDVKM. This CDR3 has 13 amino acids. The CDR3 reads CASSRPIVETQYF. CDR3 coding DNA: TGTGCCAGCAGTAGACCCATAGTTGAGACCCAGTACTTC.

The chain carries TRBV29-1 and TRBJ2-7; 10 nucleotides agree with TRBD1. CDR1 is SQVTM and CDR2 is ANQGSEA in the germline V gene. The CDR3 spans 12 residues. V gave up 6 bases and J gave up 4 bases; unmatched junction bases: 3. The CDR3 here is CSVQDRGYEQYF. DNA of the CDR3: TGCAGCGTCCAGGACAGGGGGTACGAGCAGTACTTC.

This sequence joins TRBV20-1 and TRBJ2-7; D not certain. Germline V gives CDR1 DFQATT, CDR2 SNEGSKA (reference sequence). This CDR3 spans 16 amino acids. V dropped 0 bases and J dropped 3 bases, with 18 bases sitting between them. The CDR3 DNA reads TGCAGTGCTAGAGATTCAACCGCTGCGTCGTTCTACGAGCAGTACTTC. Translation: CSARDSTAASFYEQYF.

The gene calls are TRBV2 and TRBJ2-5; D perhaps matches TRBD2 (5 bases). Germline V gene data show CDR1 as SNHLY and CDR2 as FYNNEI. The CDR3 runs 14 residues. Trimming took off 7 bases at V and 2 bases at J, with 14 bases between the two ends. In nucleotides, the CDR3 is TGTGCCAGCATGCGGGCCGTATCTCAAGAGACCCAGTACTTC. Translating it yields CASMRAVSQETQYF.

This rearrangement joins TRBV4-1 to TRBJ2-5; 9 nucleotides line up with TRBD2. After removal of 5 bases from V and 5 bases from J, the junction contained 9 bases not matched to a gene. The CDR3 loop spans 15 amino acids. CDR1 MGHRA and CDR2 YSYEKL come from the germline V gene. The CDR3 loop reads CASSFRRGGAETQYF. The CDR3 bases are TGCGCCAGCAGCTTCCGGCGGGGGGGGGCTGAGACCCAGTACTTC.

The chain carries TRBV3-1 and TRBJ2-1; D might be TRBD2 (6 bases). This CDR3 is built from 15 residues. Looked up from germline, CDR1 is LGHDT and CDR2 is YNNKEL (reference sequence). Trimming shortened V by 2 bases and J by 5 bases, and 13 bases separated the two germline ends. The CDR3 nucleotides read TGTGCCAGCAGCCAACTCCAGGGACTTGACAATGAGCAGTTCTTC. This codes for CASSQLQGLDNEQFF.

The sample holds one count of this clonotype. V gene TRBV9 combines with J gene TRBJ1-5; a possible D gene is TRBD1 (5 bases). Trimming stripped 4 bases from V and 5 bases from J, with 13 bases between. The germline V gene has CDR1 SGDLS and CDR2 YYNGEE. This CDR3 spans 14 amino acids. The CDR3 region has the DNA TGTGCCAGCAGCTCAAGCTTGGGGGATCAGCCCCAGCATTTT. Protein sequence: CASSSSLGDQPQHF.

This clonotype came up once. J is TRBJ2-5 and V is TRBV25-1, with D possibly being TRBD1 or TRBD2 (6 bases each). The V end was cut by 1 base, the J end by 5 bases, with 11 bases between. This CDR3 is 14 amino acids long. CDR1 and CDR2 (germline): MGHDK, SYGVNS. Here the CDR3 DNA reads TGTGCCAGCAGTGAATTCGGGGGCTGGGAGACCCAGTACTTC. It codes for CASSEFGGWETQYF.

V gene TRBV7-9 combines with J gene TRBJ2-7; D unclear. Germline V lookup: CDR1 SEHNR, CDR2 FQNEAQ (reference sequence). Trimming pared 1 base from V and 7 bases from J, leaving 8 bases between. The CDR3 runs to 12 residues. The CDR3 nucleotides are TGTGCCAGCAGCTTAGAGGAAGGAGAGCAGTACTTC. Its protein is CASSLEEGEQYF.

This chain joins TRBV6-2 or TRBV6-3 and TRBJ2-7; TRBD1 agrees at 10 bases. The germline V gene has CDR1 MNHEY and CDR2 SVGEGT. J gave up 0 bases and V 10 bases, and 6 bases lay outside the gene matches. This CDR3 is built from 14 residues. CDR3: CATRTGGSSYEQYF. CDR3 in DNA: TGTGCCACCAGGACAGGGGGAAGCTCCTACGAGCAGTACTTC.

V usage is TRBV29-1 and J usage is TRBJ2-3; D possibly uses TRBD1 or TRBD2 (5 bases each). Germline-derived CDR1 and CDR2 are SQVTM and ANQGSEA. This CDR3 has 16 residues. Trimming shortened V by 5 bases and J by 6 bases, and 24 bases separated the two germline ends. The CDR3 nucleotides read TGCAGCGTTTTGAACCGGGACGCTTCACGGACGGATACGCAGTATTTT. It specifies CSVLNRDASRTDTQYF.

The gene calls are TRBV25-1 and TRBJ2-5, with TRBD2 matching over 9 bases. Germline V gene lookup returns CDR1 MGHDK and CDR2 SYGVNS. J gave up 5 bases and V 5 bases, and 6 bases lay outside the gene matches. The length of the CDR3 is 14 residues. As DNA, the CDR3 is TGTGCCAGCAGTACCGCGGGGGGGCTTGAGACCCAGTACTTC. This encodes CASSTAGGLETQYF.

The chain has TRBV5-1 and TRBJ2-1; 16 bases map to TRBD2. The length of the CDR3 is 19 residues. Per the germline V gene, CDR1 is SGHRS and CDR2 is YFSETQ. J was trimmed by 7 bases and V by 4 bases; bases with no gene match: 14. CDR3 DNA: TGCGCCAGCAGCGTAAATCCCGGGACTAGCGGGGGGGCCAAGAATGAGCAGTTCTTC. It encodes CASSVNPGTSGGAKNEQFF.

The chain links TRBV28 to TRBJ1-5, with D perhaps TRBD1 (6 bases). Germline CDR1 is MDHEN and CDR2 is SYDVKM. V was clipped by 4 bases and J by 6 bases, with 16 bases between them. The CDR3 totals 15 residues. The CDR3 DNA reads as TGTGCCAGCAGTTCATCATGGGGGCAGGGTCAGCCCCAGCATTTT. Translated: CASSSSWGQGQPQHF.

V usage is TRBV23-1 and J usage is TRBJ1-6; D gene ambiguous. TRBV23-1 is an ORF, with its function uncertain. This CDR3 has 15 residues. V was trimmed by 6 bases and J by 2 bases, leaving 11 bases between them. The CDR3 here is CASSRKGPYNSPLHF. The CDR3 DNA follows: TGCGCCAGCAGCCGCAAGGGCCCCTATAATTCACCCCTCCACTTT.

This chain uses TRBV7-8 with TRBJ2-1; D assignment may be TRBD1 or TRBD2 (5 bases each). Germline lookup yields CDR1 SGHVS and CDR2 FQNEAQ. CDR3 length: 17 amino acids. The ends were cut back, 5 bases at V and 4 bases at J, with 21 bases in the middle. The chain's CDR3 is CASSHMRVVREYNEQFF. CDR3 in DNA: TGTGCCAGCAGCCACATGCGAGTTGTCAGGGAGTACAATGAGCAGTTCTTC. The whole variable domain, filled in from reference TRBV7-8 and TRBJ2-1, reads GAGVSQSPRYKVAKRGQDVALRCDPISGHVSLFWYQQALGQGPEFLTYFQNEAQLDKSGLPSDRFFAERPEGSVSTLKIQRTQQEDSAVYLCASSHMRVVREYNEQFFGPGTRLTVL.

The chain joins TRBV7-9 to TRBJ1-1, with unresolved D. CDR1 and CDR2 (germline): SEHNR, FQNEAQ (reference sequence). The CDR3 runs to 14 residues. V lost 8 bases, J lost 5 bases, and 18 bases lay in between. The CDR3 sequence: CASALASGQTEAFF. CDR3 DNA: TGTGCCAGCGCCTTAGCCTCGGGTCAAACTGAAGCTTTCTTT.